This paragraph covers one TCR beta chain sequence. The trim removed 3 bases at V and 4 bases at J, leaving 1 base unmatched. The CDR3 has 13 residues. CDR1 is SGDLS and CDR2 is YYNGEE in the germline V gene. The sample comes from a study of T cell changes during pregnancy in multiple sclerosis. Using immunoSEQ multiplex PCR, the repertoire was profiled, and TCRdb retains in-frame clones only, with some absent. The sample includes tens of thousands of clones, roughly 90% of them seen just once. The material was CD8+ T cells from peripheral blood mononuclear cells, obtained before pregnancy. The receptor was derived from a female donor with multiple sclerosis, enrolled in a pregnancy study. The chain has TRBV9 and TRBJ2-3, with 8 bases fitting TRBD2. This CDR3 is CASSAGGADTQYF. The CDR3 DNA is TGTGCCAGCAGCGCCGGGGGGGCAGATACGCAGTATTTT.